The 7 T cell receptor beta chains in this list originate from one sample, sequenced in a study of T cell responses to AZD1222 COVID-19 vaccine. Here immunoSEQ multiplex PCR was the method, and the copy in TCRdb shows in-frame clones only, minus some. The sample has under 150,000 clones, roughly 90% seen once. The material sequenced was peripheral blood, taken on day 0 of AZD1222 vaccination. The receptors stem from an adult in good health.

The chain combines TRBV7-9 with TRBJ2-7, with D perhaps assigned TRBD1 or TRBD2 (5 bases each). V was pared by 4 bases and J by 2 bases, with 12 bases between. The CDR3 is made up of 14 amino acids. Germline values: CDR1 SEHNR, CDR2 FQNEAQ (reference sequence). CDR3 amino acids: CASSSTRGAYEQYF. CDR3 nucleotides: TGTGCCAGCAGCTCGACCCGAGGGGCCTACGAGCAGTACTTC. The variable domain in full, with the rest retrieved from reference TRBV7-9 and TRBJ2-7, is DTGVSQNPRHKITKRGQNVTFRCDPISEHNRLYWYRQTLGQGPEFLTYFQNEAQLEKSRLLSDRFSAERPKGSFSTLEIQRTEQGDSAMYLCASSSTRGAYEQYFGPGTRLTVT.

The rearrangement uses TRBV15 and TRBJ1-2; no reliable D call. CDR1 and CDR2 from the germline V gene are LNHNV and YYDKDF (reference sequence). There are 14 residues in the CDR3. Trimming pared 3 bases from V and 8 bases from J, leaving 16 bases between. The CDR3: CATSRDVRYGGYTF. DNA of the CDR3: TGTGCCACCAGCAGGGATGTCCGGTACGGCGGCTACACCTTC.

The gene calls are TRBV5-4 and TRBJ2-1; D ambiguous. There are 15 residues in the CDR3. The V gene's germline CDR1 is SGHNT and CDR2 YYREEE (reference sequence). Trimming cost V 3 bases and J 2 bases, with 12 bases left between them. Here the CDR3 reads CASSWARGPYNEQFF. The CDR3 nucleotides are TGTGCCAGCAGCTGGGCGCGAGGCCCCTACAATGAGCAGTTCTTC. The full variable domain, its missing parts supplied by reference TRBV5-4 and TRBJ2-1, is ETGVTQSPTHLIKTRGQQVTLRCSSQSGHNTVSWYQQALGQGPQFIFQYYREEENGRGNFPPRFSGLQFPNYSSELNVNALELDDSALYLCASSWARGPYNEQFFGPGTRLTVL.

This clone has only one observation. This chain uses TRBV5-5 with TRBJ1-2; D ambiguous. Trimming pared 2 bases from V and 3 bases from J, leaving 17 bases between. Germline CDR1 reads SGHKS; CDR2 reads YYEKEE (reference sequence). There are 16 residues in the CDR3. The CDR3 sequence: CASSFTLWAEHYGYTF. The CDR3 DNA reads as TGTGCCAGCAGCTTTACTCTATGGGCGGAGCACTATGGCTACACCTTC.

As for this clone: The junction shows a germline mismatch at one end, possibly a read error. This CDR3 is CASNLISRRLTSGRVNNEQFF. CDR3 coding DNA: TGTGCCAGCAACTTAATATCTAGGCGCCTGACTAGCGGGAGGGTAAACAATGAGCAGTTCTTC. V usage is TRBV7-3 and J usage is TRBJ2-1; TRBD2 matches 14 bases. Per germline, CDR1 SGHTA and CDR2 FQGTGA. The CDR3 sequence is 21 residues long.

The chain combines TRBV13 with TRBJ1-1; 8 bases align to TRBD1. The CDR3 length is 14 residues. J was trimmed by 7 bases and V by 5 bases; bases with no gene match: 9. Germline CDR1 is PRHDT and CDR2 is FYEKMQ (reference sequence). CDR3 in DNA: TGTGCCAGCAGCGACGACAGGGGATGGGGTGAAGCTTTCTTT. Protein: CASSDDRGWGEAFF.

The chain is built from TRBV11-2 and TRBJ2-1; 7 bases are a match to TRBD2. The germline V gene encodes CDR1 SGHAT and CDR2 FQNNGV. The CDR3 has 15 amino acids. J lost 3 bases, V lost 7 bases, and 9 bases had no gene match. DNA of the CDR3: TGTGCCAGCACGCCTTTGGCGGGAGTCTACAATGAGCAGTTCTTC. It translates to CASTPLAGVYNEQFF.